This T cell receptor (beta chain) was retrieved from a study of T cell repertoires in cytomegalovirus infection. CDR3 size: 14 residues. V dropped 6 bases and J dropped 4; count of bases not matched to a gene: 4. Per the germline V gene, CDR1 is MNHEY and CDR2 is SMNVEV (reference sequence). TCRdb reanalysed the reads using MiXCR and keeps one entry per CDR3 protein. The data hold 230,000 or so distinct CDR3 sequences, with around 15% observed a single time. The chain uses TRBV27 and TRBJ2-2, with TRBD2 matching over 8 bases. This TCR was sampled from a human donor in good health (CMV status not recorded). Some clones in this sample may be carry-over from other donors' samples. The sample consisted of CD8+ T cells from PBMCs. The CDR3: CASSLAGTTGELFF. CDR3 bases: TGTGCCAGCAGCTTAGCGGGGACCACCGGGGAGCTGTTTTTT.